Listed below are T cell receptor beta chains from one sample, sequenced in a study of blood T cell repertoires in COVID-19. The data were produced by immunoSEQ multiplex PCR, yet TCRdb's version contains in-frame clones alone and is incomplete. This table holds 140,000 or so clones, about 86% found once. Sequencing used peripheral blood. The receptors come from a woman between 50 and 59 years old with active or convalescent COVID-19. CDR3s include the opening cysteine and the closing phenylalanine or tryptophan. D genes are given only for firm matches. Size is stated for part of the rows, as once, few or many counts, or as a class when the clone is expanded.

j_call d_call v_call clone_size cdr3_aa cdr3_nt
TRBJ1-4 NA TRBV29-1 NA CSVLVTANGLFF TGCAGCGTCCTAGTAACCGCCAACGGGCTGTTTTTT
TRBJ2-7 NA TRBV5-1 NA CASSLTGYRADEQYF TGCGCCAGCAGCTTGACAGGGTATCGGGCGGACGAGCAGTACTTC
TRBJ2-1 TRBD2 TRBV4-2 few CASSQASGETYNEQFF TGTGCCAGCAGCCAAGCTAGCGGAGAAACCTACAATGAGCAGTTCTTC
TRBJ2-7 NA TRBV18 NA CASSPQGLTDSYEQYF TGTGCCAGCTCACCTCAGGGGTTGACAGACTCCTACGAGCAGTACTTC
TRBJ1-6 NA TRBV7-2 NA CASSLEGTSYNSPLHF TGTGCCAGCAGCTTAGAGGGGACATCCTATAATTCACCCCTCCACTTT
TRBJ2-5 NA TRBV7-9 once CASSLAYRGSKETQYF TGTGCCAGCAGCTTAGCGTATCGAGGGTCTAAAGAGACCCAGTACTTC
TRBJ2-7 NA TRBV6-5 once CASSYSTQGWYEQYF TGTGCCAGCAGTTACTCGACCCAGGGCTGGTACGAGCAGTACTTC
TRBJ2-1 TRBD1 TRBV14 NA CASSQGDRGEQFF TGTGCCAGCAGCCAAGGGGACAGAGGTGAGCAGTTCTTC
TRBJ2-1 TRBD2 TRBV7-8 NA CASSHEGHSGRMGFF TGTGCCAGCAGCCACGAGGGCCATAGCGGGAGGATGGGGTTCTTC
TRBJ2-1 TRBD2 TRBV30 once CAWSLLAGADEQFF TGTGCCTGGAGTCTTCTAGCGGGGGCCGATGAGCAGTTCTTC
TRBJ2-1 TRBD2 TRBV14 NA CASSQAGLVAFNEQFF TGTGCCAGCAGCCAAGCGGGACTAGTCGCCTTCAATGAGCAGTTCTTC
TRBJ1-1 TRBD1 TRBV6-2/TRBV6-3 NA CASSHGQAKAFF TGTGCCAGCAGTCATGGACAGGCGAAAGCTTTCTTT
TRBJ1-2 NA TRBV5-1 NA CASSLWSGPGLGYGYTF TGCGCCAGCAGCTTATGGAGCGGACCCGGGTTGGGCTATGGCTACACCTTC
TRBJ1-1 NA TRBV12-3/TRBV12-4 NA CASSLREGTEAFF TGTGCCAGCAGTTTAAGGGAGGGGACTGAAGCTTTCTTT
TRBJ2-6 TRBD1 TRBV5-1 NA CASSPSPRGTGTAVYSGANVLTF TGCGCCAGCAGCCCATCCCCGAGGGGAACCGGGACAGCCGTGTACTCTGGGGCCAACGTCCTGACTTTC
TRBJ2-1 NA TRBV4-1 NA CASSQTSAGRYNEQFF TGCGCCAGCAGCCAAACGTCGGCGGGGAGGTACAATGAGCAGTTCTTC
TRBJ1-2 NA TRBV4-2 NA CASSPSGGLDSNYGYTF TGTGCCAGCAGCCCTTCGGGGGGTCTGGACAGTAACTATGGCTACACCTTC
TRBJ1-4 TRBD1 TRBV10-2 NA CASSEQGARGEKLFF TGCGCCAGCAGTGAACAGGGGGCCCGGGGCGAAAAACTGTTTTTT